The source of this TCR beta chain is a study of shared clonotypes between healthy human individuals (TCRdb year 2020). For the wider study: A few men and a couple of women, aged 18 to 49 years, made up the cohort. For each donor, CD4 naive and CD4 memory were each given three plates, CD8 naive was given two plates, and CD8 memory was given one plate. The study deeply sequenced blood TCR repertoires of roughly five healthy adults to estimate repertoire size and the extent of clonotype sharing between individuals. Leukapheresis yielded between about 0.94 and 8.9 billion PBMCs per donor. Libraries were prepared and TCR repertoires were sequenced by different laboratories using diverse techniques, in order to increase sequencing depth and limit assay-specific biases.

TCR CDR3 regions were amplified from genomic DNA by multiplex PCR using the deep immunoSEQ assay. For each cell subset, the extracted genomic DNA was distributed evenly across all wells of several immunoSEQ 96-well plates, and each plate served as one replicate. For sorted subsets, each replicate PCR was loaded with 150 to 250 ng genomic DNA, equivalent to about 30,000 T cell genomes. Purified libraries were measured with a Qubit 3.0 fluorometer, size-checked on a Bioanalyzer 2100, and measured again with the KAPA Library Quantification kit. Every immunoSEQ 96-well plate was sequenced on a separate single-read 150-cycle Illumina NextSeq 550 flow cell. The authors' analysis ran thus. Because the immunoSEQ output held only junctional sequences and lacked quality scores, the filtering could not match the filtering applied to full-length reads. Sequences were annotated with PyIR, a Python wrapper for IgBLAST v1.9, and V/J genes and CDR3 were assigned using IMGT germline references. Reads with weak V/J assignments (E-value above 1e-6), missing CDR3, stop codons, out-of-frame junctions, or ambiguous translated residues were removed. A V3J clonotype was defined by an identical inferred V gene, J gene, and CDR3 amino acid sequence. Percentage overlap between repertoires was computed as shared unique clonotypes divided by the size of the smaller repertoire. Richness of each repertoire was evaluated using RTK rarefaction, the Chao1 estimator, and Recon v2.1 estimates of unobserved clonotypes. OLGA was used to compute generation probabilities for all TCRbeta clonotypes that the gDNA method yielded from four donors. Not all clones reach the TCRdb copy of this immuneACCESS table, which keeps in-frame sequences only. Checked studies attribute under half of the gap to unresolved V genes and leave the rest unexplained. For V, J and clone size, that table is used; D and trimming come from the DNA. The sample contains 2 million to 2.5 million clones, approximately 93% of them found a single time. About 0.37% of the sample rests with the top ten.

Spanning cysteine to phenylalanine, the CDR3 consists of 15 amino acids. This entry keeps only the CDR3 DNA: 45 bases, framed from base 1. V is clipped by 5 bases and J by 4 bases, and the sequence between their germline boundaries is 16 bases long. CDR1 LNHNV and CDR2 YYDKDF are derived from the germline V gene (reference sequence). Points the paper makes about the study in general: Because the study included only a small number of donors, the genetic and exposure-history diversity represented was limited. Roughly 5% of naive CD4, 3.5% of naive CD8, approximately 2% of memory CD4, and about 0.4% of memory CD8 clonotypes were shared across several donors. Naive subsets generally had larger estimated clonotype richness than memory subsets did. Compared with non-shared clonotypes, clonotypes shared by all four sorted-subset donors had higher generation probabilities. Sampling was restricted to blood, and TCR repertoires in tissue are likely to differ from TCR repertoires in blood. Based on pairwise subsampling, the degree of clonotype sharing among donors was expected to be affected by sequencing depth. Rarefaction of sorted-subset datasets indicated incomplete sequencing despite the large sequencing depth.

The donors were healthy, HIV-negative adults with no recently reported acute infections or vaccinations. Every donor was a Caucasian adult residing in Nashville, Tennessee, USA. Magnetic negative selection was used to enrich CD4+ T cells, after which naive cells were positively selected on CD45RA and the negative fraction became the memory subset. Blood was collected by leukapheresis, and PBMCs were isolated by Ficoll-Histopaque density gradient centrifugation and then cryopreserved in liquid nitrogen vapor phase. Analytical flow cytometry was used to check the purity and quantity of each magnetically sorted T cell population. Each sorted fraction had its genomic DNA isolated and then quantified by UV absorbance on a Nanodrop 2000c. On this clone itself: Its target antigen remains unknown. Qualities for individual bases were not recorded, and no much larger clone is one base off.

The material sequenced was naive CD4+ T cells from PBMCs. What the cell subset or site label conveys for this sample: CD45RA+ positively selected. Recombination joined TRBV15 with TRBJ2-3; no confident D gene assignment can be made. The TCR was taken from a man aged 18 to 30 in good health. Some clones in this sample may be carry-over from other donors' samples. The DNA sequence is given as TGTGCCACCAGCGGGCAGGAGCAAGAGGCAGATACGCAGTATTTT. It encodes CATSGQEQEADTQYF.